These T cell receptor beta chains were read from a single sample in a study of shared clonotypes between healthy human individuals. The protocol was immunoSEQ multiplex PCR, while the TCRdb copy is restricted to in-frame clones and leaves out a portion. The sample has about 1.1 million clones, 60% to 80% seen once. The sample was memory CD4+ T cells from PBMCs. These receptors were taken from a man aged 18 to 30 in good health. Some clones in this sample may be carry-over from other donors' samples. Each CDR3 is given with its conserved first and last residue. The D gene is left open where the match is weak. Not all rows give a size; the values are once, few, many and, for expanded clones, a class.

>TRBJ1-1|TRBV2|-|-
CASSERGNTEAFF
TGTGCCAGCAGTGAACGGGGGAACACTGAAGCTTTCTTT
>TRBJ2-5|TRBV29-1|-|-
CSLREETQYF
TGCAGCCTTCGGGAGGAGACCCAGTACTTC
>TRBJ2-1|TRBV11-2|once|-
CASSLAGRAYNEQFF
TGTGCCAGCAGCTTAGCAGGTAGAGCCTACAATGAGCAGTTCTTC
>TRBJ2-7|TRBV9|-|-
CASSVGLAQTYEQYF
TGTGCCAGCAGCGTAGGGCTAGCACAGACCTACGAGCAGTACTTC
>TRBJ2-7|TRBV10-1|-|-
CASSGEGPGEQYF
TGCGCCAGCAGTGGAGAGGGGCCGGGCGAGCAGTACTTC
>TRBJ2-7|TRBV23-1|-|-
CASSQSAGEWGEQYF
TGCGCCAGCAGTCAATCGGCAGGGGAATGGGGCGAGCAGTACTTC
>TRBJ2-7|TRBV27|-|-
CASARGPSYEQYF
TGTGCCAGCGCCAGAGGTCCGTCCTACGAGCAGTACTTC
>TRBJ2-1|TRBV18|-|TRBD1
CASSLQGASYNEQFF
TGTGCCAGCTCACTCCAGGGGGCGAGTTACAATGAGCAGTTCTTC
>TRBJ2-6|TRBV4-1|-|-
CASSRIFSGANVLTF
TGCGCCAGCAGCCGGATATTCTCTGGGGCCAACGTCCTGACTTTC
>TRBJ1-1|TRBV5-8|once|-
CASSPRPGAMNTEAFF
TGTGCCAGCAGCCCCCGGCCGGGGGCGATGAACACTGAAGCTTTCTTT
>TRBJ2-3|TRBV5-4|-|TRBD2
CASSPTSGRSDTQYF
TGTGCCAGCAGCCCTACTAGCGGGAGGTCAGATACGCAGTATTTT
>TRBJ2-7|TRBV4-3|-|TRBD2
CASSRTSGSSYEQYF
TGCGCCAGCAGCCGTACTAGCGGTAGCTCCTACGAGCAGTACTTC
>TRBJ1-2|TRBV15|few|-
CATSISGYGYTF
TGTGCCACCAGCATTTCTGGGTATGGCTACACCTTC
>TRBJ2-3|TRBV11-2|-|TRBD2
CASSLVGSSGPSTDTQYF
TGTGCCAGCAGCTTAGTAGGTTCTAGCGGTCCTAGCACAGATACGCAGTATTTT
>TRBJ1-1|TRBV9|many|-
CASSAVGRPLNTEAFF
TGTGCCAGCAGCGCAGTAGGCCGGCCACTGAACACTGAAGCTTTCTTT
>TRBJ2-3|TRBV28|-|-
CASSRTITDTQYF
TGTGCCAGCAGTAGGACAATTACAGATACGCAGTATTTT
>TRBJ2-5|TRBV28|-|TRBD1
CASSLYRGRQETQYF
TGTGCCAGCAGTTTATACAGGGGGCGGCAAGAGACCCAGTACTTC
>TRBJ2-3|TRBV7-3|-|TRBD1
CASSLGQEQDTQYF
TGTGCCAGCAGCCTGGGACAGGAGCAAGATACGCAGTATTTT
>TRBJ2-3|TRBV21-1|-|-
CASSKFGLAGPDTQYF
TGTGCCAGCAGCAAATTCGGACTAGCGGGACCAGATACGCAGTATTTT
>TRBJ2-1|TRBV5-4|-|TRBD2
CASSHGLAGGPYKEQFF
TGTGCCAGCAGCCACGGACTAGCGGGAGGACCTTACAAGGAGCAGTTCTTC
>TRBJ2-3|TRBV29-1|-|-
CSVGRVTDTQYF
TGCAGCGTTGGCAGGGTCACAGATACGCAGTATTTT
>TRBJ2-3|TRBV7-3|-|TRBD2
CASSRGLAGTDTQYF
TGTGCCAGCAGCCGGGGACTAGCGGGTACGGATACGCAGTATTTT
>TRBJ2-1|TRBV5-1|-|-
CASSLVEGRNNEQFF
TGCGCCAGCAGCTTGGTTGAGGGCCGGAACAATGAGCAGTTCTTC
>TRBJ2-1|TRBV5-6|-|-
CASSRMYNEQFF
TGTGCCAGCAGCCGCATGTACAATGAGCAGTTCTTC
>TRBJ2-2|TRBV5-1|once|-
CASSPSLSGGELFF
TGCGCCAGCAGCCCATCCTTGAGCGGCGGGGAGCTGTTTTTT
>TRBJ2-3|TRBV11-2|-|-
CASSGVFSRRDTQYF
TGTGCCAGCAGCGGAGTGTTTTCCCGCCGAGATACGCAGTATTTT
>TRBJ2-2|TRBV28|once|-
CASSLSRATNTGELFF
TGTGCCAGCAGTCTTAGTCGGGCCACGAACACCGGGGAGCTGTTTTTT
>TRBJ2-3|TRBV5-4|-|-
CASSQDTDTQYF
TGTGCCAGCAGTCAGGACACAGATACGCAGTATTTT
>TRBJ2-5|TRBV10-3|-|-
CAISESSGQETQYF
TGTGCCATCAGTGAAAGTAGCGGCCAAGAGACCCAGTACTTC
>TRBJ2-3|TRBV7-2|-|-
CASSLVAASTDTQYF
TGTGCCAGCAGCTTAGTAGCGGCCAGCACAGATACGCAGTATTTT
>TRBJ2-7|TRBV5-4|-|-
CASSLAGSRYEQYF
TGTGCCAGCAGCTTGGCCGGTAGCAGGTACGAGCAGTACTTC
>TRBJ2-5|TRBV7-2|many|-
CASSLGRAQETQYF
TGTGCCAGCAGCTTAGGCAGGGCCCAAGAGACCCAGTACTTC
>TRBJ1-1|TRBV18|few|-
CASSRELGGNGGTEAFF
TGTGCCAGCTCACGCGAGCTGGGAGGGAATGGGGGCACTGAAGCTTTCTTT
>TRBJ2-7|TRBV10-3|-|-
CAISEFERGQYF
TGTGCCATCAGTGAGTTTGAGCGCGGGCAGTACTTC
>TRBJ2-7|TRBV10-3|-|-
CAIGWGLDKGYEQYF
TGTGCCATCGGGTGGGGGCTGGACAAGGGATACGAGCAGTACTTC
>TRBJ2-5|TRBV28|-|-
CASSFGSIQETQYF
TGTGCCAGCAGTTTCGGCTCCATCCAAGAGACCCAGTACTTC
>TRBJ1-4|TRBV9|-|-
CASSVGLGPLGEKLFF
TGTGCCAGCAGCGTAGGACTAGGGCCCTTGGGGGAAAAACTGTTTTTT
>TRBJ2-7|TRBV6-5|-|TRBD1
CASSPSGTGENKEYF
TGTGCCAGCAGCCCCTCCGGGACAGGTGAGAACAAGGAGTACTTC
>TRBJ2-7|TRBV27|-|-
CASRRRMDSYEQYF
TGTGCCAGCAGGAGACGAATGGACAGCTACGAGCAGTACTTC
>TRBJ1-1|TRBV28|-|-
CASSLAGARPEAFF
TGTGCCAGCAGTTTGGCAGGGGCTCGGCCTGAAGCTTTCTTT
>TRBJ1-4|TRBV5-1|once|-
CASSPTGIDEKLFF
TGCGCCAGCAGCCCGACAGGAATTGACGAAAAACTGTTTTTT
>TRBJ2-1|TRBV5-1|-|-
CASSLGGNPSYNEQFF
TGCGCCAGCAGCTTGGGGGGAAACCCCTCCTACAATGAGCAGTTCTTC